This is a list of T cell receptor beta chains from one sample in a study of shared clonotypes between healthy human individuals. Only in-frame clones appear in the TCRdb table, and some are missing; sequencing was by immunoSEQ multiplex PCR. The sample consists of about 180,000 clones, approximately 92% of them appearing once. What was sequenced was naive CD4+ T cells sorted from blood. The receptors derive from a woman aged 25 to 45 in good health. Each CDR3 is given with its conserved first and last residue. A D gene is named only where the DNA matches it firmly. Part of the rows lack a size; the others show once, few, many or a class for expanded clones.

V	size	length	J	D	DNA	CDR3
TRBV5-1	NA	16	TRBJ2-5	TRBD2	TGCGCCAGCAGCGCGGGGACTAGCGGTCGGAAAGAGACCCAGTACTTC	CASSAGTSGRKETQYF
TRBV11-2	NA	14	TRBJ1-5	NA	TGTGCCAGCAGCTTAGCAGGGTATCGCCAGCCCCAGCATTTT	CASSLAGYRQPQHF
TRBV6-1	NA	14	TRBJ2-7	TRBD1	TGTGCCAGCAGTCCAAGGGGACAGTCCTACGAGCAGTACTTC	CASSPRGQSYEQYF
TRBV30	NA	13	TRBJ1-1	NA	TGTGCCTGGAGTCAGACAGCGAACACTGAAGCTTTCTTT	CAWSQTANTEAFF
TRBV28	NA	15	TRBJ1-5	TRBD1	TGTGCCAGCCAGCCGGGACAGGGGGCGACTCAGCCCCAGCATTTT	CASQPGQGATQPQHF
TRBV4-2	NA	15	TRBJ2-1	TRBD1	TGTGCCAGCAGCCAAGTACAGGGGGTGGAGGGTGAGCAGTTCTTC	CASSQVQGVEGEQFF
TRBV19	NA	16	TRBJ2-7	NA	TGTGCCAGTAGTATAGCTATAGGGTCGACTTCCTACGAGCAGTACTTC	CASSIAIGSTSYEQYF
TRBV10-3	NA	12	TRBJ1-2	NA	TGTGCCATCAGTGATAGGGAGTATGGCTACACCTTC	CAISDREYGYTF
TRBV15	NA	17	TRBJ2-2	NA	TGTGCCACCAGCAAAGATTCCTGGACAGATGGATCCGGGGAGCTGTTTTTT	CATSKDSWTDGSGELFF
TRBV19	NA	14	TRBJ2-7	TRBD1	TGTGCCAGTAGCTGGACAGGGGGCTCCTACGAGCAGTACTTC	CASSWTGGSYEQYF
TRBV9	NA	16	TRBJ1-4	NA	TGTGCCAGCAGCGCTTCGACGGCTGGACCAGCTGAAAAACTGTTTTTT	CASSASTAGPAEKLFF
TRBV15	NA	17	TRBJ2-7	NA	TGTGCCACCAGCAGAGATAGATTTGGGACGGATACCTACGAGCAGTACTTC	CATSRDRFGTDTYEQYF
TRBV19	NA	13	TRBJ1-1	TRBD1	TGTGCCAGTAGGGGACAGGGGAACACTGAAGCTTTCTTT	CASRGQGNTEAFF
TRBV28	once	15	TRBJ2-2	NA	TGTGCCAGCACCCTTGGGGTGAGTGGCACCGGGGAGCTGTTTTTT	CASTLGVSGTGELFF
TRBV6-5	NA	16	TRBJ1-1	NA	TGTGCCAGCAGTTACGTATGGGGCGCAAGGAACACTGAAGCTTTCTTT	CASSYVWGARNTEAFF
TRBV18	once	14	TRBJ2-5	TRBD2	TGTGCCAGCTCATCCGCAGCGGGACGGGAGACCCAGTACTTC	CASSSAAGRETQYF
TRBV11-2	NA	14	TRBJ2-7	TRBD2	TGTGCCAGCAGCTGGACTAGCGGGAGTCTCGAGCAGTACTTC	CASSWTSGSLEQYF
TRBV11-2	NA	15	TRBJ1-1	NA	TGTGCCAGCAGCTTAGTGGGGCAGATGAACACTGAAGCTTTCTTT	CASSLVGQMNTEAFF
TRBV11-2	NA	15	TRBJ2-7	NA	TGTGCCAGCAGCTTAGGTGGTGGGGTCTCCTACGAGCAGTACTTC	CASSLGGGVSYEQYF
TRBV6-5	NA	14	TRBJ1-1	NA	TGTGCCAGCAGTTACGAGGGCAGGGCCACTGAAGCTTTCTTT	CASSYEGRATEAFF
TRBV18	NA	15	TRBJ2-7	TRBD2	TGTGCCAGCTCACCCCGGACTAGCGGGAACAACGAGCAGTACTTC	CASSPRTSGNNEQYF
TRBV6-1	once	15	TRBJ2-4	NA	TGTGCCAGCAGTTGGGACATTATAGCCAAAAACATTCAGTACTTC	CASSWDIIAKNIQYF
TRBV9	NA	14	TRBJ2-5	TRBD2	TGTGCCAGCAGCGTAGGGGAGGGCTGGGAGACCCAGTACTTC	CASSVGEGWETQYF
TRBV19	NA	17	TRBJ1-4	NA	TGTGCCAGTAGTCCCTGGGGAGGGGATGCAACTAATGAAAAACTGTTTTTT	CASSPWGGDATNEKLFF
TRBV9	NA	15	TRBJ2-7	NA	TGTGCCAGCAGCCTCACCCCGGGCCTTTATTACGAGCAGTACTTC	CASSLTPGLYYEQYF
TRBV23-1	NA	15	TRBJ2-7	TRBD2	TGCGCCAGCAGTCAACTTAGCGGGAGGCTATACGAGCAGTACTTC	CASSQLSGRLYEQYF
TRBV5-5	NA	15	TRBJ1-3	NA	TGTGCCAGCACCCTAGGACCGGTCTCTGGAAACACCATATATTTT	CASTLGPVSGNTIYF
TRBV5-4	once	13	TRBJ1-1	TRBD1	TGTGCCAGCAGCTTGGCTGGGACAGGGTATGCTTTCTTT	CASSLAGTGYAFF
TRBV14	NA	15	TRBJ1-1	TRBD1	TGTGCCAGCAGCCTCCGACAGGGAAAGAACACTGAAGCTTTCTTT	CASSLRQGKNTEAFF
TRBV7-9	NA	15	TRBJ1-4	TRBD1	TGTGCCAGCAGCTTAGCACAGGGGTTCAGTGAAAAACTGTTTTTT	CASSLAQGFSEKLFF
TRBV29-1	NA	20	TRBJ2-3	TRBD2	TGCAGCGTTGAAAGTGGTGGCGGGAGAGGACGGATTTTCGGCACAGATACGCAGTATTTT	CSVESGGGRGRIFGTDTQYF
TRBV18	NA	16	TRBJ2-1	TRBD1	TGTGCCAGCTCACCATCAGGACAGGGGGCGGGGAATGAGCAGTTCTTC	CASSPSGQGAGNEQFF
TRBV9	NA	15	TRBJ1-1	NA	TGTGCCAGCAGCGTAGATCTGTCCAGGGACACTGAAGCTTTCTTT	CASSVDLSRDTEAFF
TRBV5-1	NA	12	TRBJ1-2	NA	TGCGCCAGCAGCGGTAACAGGCTCGGCTACACCTTC	CASSGNRLGYTF
TRBV27	once	14	TRBJ2-7	TRBD2	TGTGCCAGCAGACAGCGGGAGGGTTCCTACGAGCAGTACTTC	CASRQREGSYEQYF
TRBV28	NA	16	TRBJ1-6	NA	TGTGCCAGCAGTTTAGAAGGGGTGGGCAATAATTCACCCCTCCACTTT	CASSLEGVGNNSPLHF
TRBV15	NA	15	TRBJ2-7	NA	TGTGCCACCAGCAGAGATACAGCCGGATTCTACGAGCAGTACTTC	CATSRDTAGFYEQYF
TRBV7-2	NA	15	TRBJ2-7	TRBD2	TGTGCCAGCACCCTGTGGGAGGGGAGCTCCTACGAGCAGTACTTC	CASTLWEGSSYEQYF
TRBV28	NA	13	TRBJ1-5	NA	TGTGCCGTCCTGGACAGTCGCAATCAGCCCCAGCATTTT	CAVLDSRNQPQHF
TRBV18	NA	14	TRBJ2-1	NA	TGTGCCAGCTTATCCCCGGGGAGCGGCAATGAGCAGTTCTTC	CASLSPGSGNEQFF
TRBV9	NA	16	TRBJ1-3	NA	TGTGCCAGCAGCCCGACGGGAAGGAACTCTGGAAACACCATATATTTT	CASSPTGRNSGNTIYF
TRBV5-4	NA	16	TRBJ2-7	TRBD2	TGTGCCAGCAGCTTCGGGTACGGGAGGCGGGTATACGAGCAGTACTTC	CASSFGYGRRVYEQYF